These 4 T cell receptor beta chains were all obtained from the same sample, sequenced in a study of blood T cell repertoires in COVID-19. Repertoires were generated with immunoSEQ multiplex PCR, while TCRdb's copy carries only in-frame clones and drops some. The sample shows about 56,000 clones, roughly 89% of them seen only once. The specimen was peripheral blood. The receptors originated from a woman aged 60 to 75 with COVID-19, enrolled during active disease.

This chain joins TRBV3-1 (or the pseudogene TRBV3-2) and TRBJ2-1, with D perhaps matching TRBD2 (6 bases). Between the trimmed V and J ends, which lost 5 bases and 4 bases, there was a span of 9 bases. The CDR3 has 13 residues. Germline CDR1 and CDR2: LGHDT and YNNKEL (reference sequence). The CDR3 DNA follows: TGTGCCAGCAGCGAAGGGACTTACAATGAGCAGTTCTTC. Its translation: CASSEGTYNEQFF.

The chain recombines TRBV28 with TRBJ2-1; 10 positions match TRBD2. The V and J ends lost 7 bases and 1 base, in that order; junction bases with no gene match: 4. The CDR3 contains 15 residues. Germline values: CDR1 MDHEN, CDR2 SYDVKM. The CDR3 bases are TGTGCCAGCACCGAAGCGGGAGGGTCCTACAATGAGCAGTTCTTC. This translates into CASTEAGGSYNEQFF.

The chain recombines TRBV5-1 with TRBJ2-7; 8 nucleotides agree with TRBD2. Trimming at V came to 1 base and at J to 3 bases, leaving 3 bases not matched to a gene. Germline CDR1 reads SGHRS; CDR2 reads YFSETQ. This CDR3 contains 14 residues. The CDR3 region is CASSLSGSGYEQYF. CDR3 coding DNA: TGCGCCAGCAGCTTGAGCGGGAGTGGCTACGAGCAGTACTTC.

The chain employs TRBV9 and TRBJ2-2; tentative D call: TRBD1 (5 bases). The CDR3 covers 14 residues. Germline lookup yields CDR1 SGDLS and CDR2 YYNGEE. The V and J ends lost 4 bases and 6 bases respectively, with 13 bases between them. The CDR3 DNA is TGTGCCAGCAGCTCGACAGTAACTCCCGGGGAGCTGTTTTTT. Translating it yields CASSSTVTPGELFF. Complete variable domain (other parts from reference TRBV9 and TRBJ2-2): DSGVTQTPKHLITATGQRVTLRCSPRSGDLSVYWYQQSLDQGLQFLIQYYNGEERAKGNILERFSAQQFPDLHSELNLSSLELGDSALYFCASSSTVTPGELFFGEGSRLTVL.